This T cell receptor (beta chain) came from a study of radiotherapy plus CTLA-4 blockade in lung cancer. Looking at the study overall: Objective responses occurred in 18% of patients; roughly 30% had disease control.

General study points: Tumor-origin TCR clones grew in blood after radiotherapy plus ipilimumab.

Those with chemo-refractory metastatic non-small-cell lung cancer were treated with focal radiation combined with CTLA-4 blockade using ipilimumab. This clone has just a few counts. Antigen specificity is unknown. Clones were sequenced by immunoSEQ multiplex PCR, and TCRdb holds only the in-frame ones, with some missing. The sample yields about 97,000 clones, about four fifths seen once. The V gene end was trimmed by 2 bases and the J gene end by 6 bases; junction bases not matched to a gene: 9. The CDR3 extends over 16 amino acids. In germline, CDR1 is MGHDK, CDR2 SYGVNS. The chain carries TRBV25-1 and TRBJ1-4, with TRBD1 identical over 7 bases. The sequence derives from a human donor with non-small cell lung cancer who had a partial response to radiotherapy plus ipilimumab. Some clones in this sample may be carry-over from other donors' samples. The starting material was peripheral blood, obtained from a patient treated with radiotherapy plus ipilimumab. The DNA of the CDR3 is TGTGCCAGCAGTGAAGAACTAGGGGGCTTGTATGAAAAACTGTTTTTT. Translation gives CASSEELGGLYEKLFF.